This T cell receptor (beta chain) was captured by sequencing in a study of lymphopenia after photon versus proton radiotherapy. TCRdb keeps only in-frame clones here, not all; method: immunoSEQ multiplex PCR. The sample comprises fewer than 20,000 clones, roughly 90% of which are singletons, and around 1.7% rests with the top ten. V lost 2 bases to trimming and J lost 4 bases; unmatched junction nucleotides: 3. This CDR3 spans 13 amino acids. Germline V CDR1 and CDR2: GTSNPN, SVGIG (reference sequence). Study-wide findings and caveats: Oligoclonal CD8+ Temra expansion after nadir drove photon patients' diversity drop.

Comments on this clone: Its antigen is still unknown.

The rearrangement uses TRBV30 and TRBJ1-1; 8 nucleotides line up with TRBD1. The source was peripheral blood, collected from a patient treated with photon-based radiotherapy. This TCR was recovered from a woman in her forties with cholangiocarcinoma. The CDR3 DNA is TGTGCCTGGAGTCCGGACAGGGTCACTGAAGCTTTCTTT. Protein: CAWSPDRVTEAFF.